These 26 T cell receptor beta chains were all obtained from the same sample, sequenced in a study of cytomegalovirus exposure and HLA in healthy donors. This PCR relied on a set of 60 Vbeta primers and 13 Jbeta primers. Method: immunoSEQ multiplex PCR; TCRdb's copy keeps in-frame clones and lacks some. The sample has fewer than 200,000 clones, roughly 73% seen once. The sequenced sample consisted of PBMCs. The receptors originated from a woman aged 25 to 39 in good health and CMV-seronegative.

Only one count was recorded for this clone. CDR3 sequence: CASSAHRGNTEAFF. CDR3 bases: TGTGCCAGCAGTGCTCACAGGGGGAACACTGAAGCTTTCTTT. The chain employs TRBV27 and TRBJ1-1; 7 bases fit TRBD1. CDR3 length equals 14 residues. The J segment lost 1 base and the V segment lost 5 bases, leaving 4 bases of the junction unmatched. Per germline, CDR1 MNHEY and CDR2 SMNVEV (reference sequence).

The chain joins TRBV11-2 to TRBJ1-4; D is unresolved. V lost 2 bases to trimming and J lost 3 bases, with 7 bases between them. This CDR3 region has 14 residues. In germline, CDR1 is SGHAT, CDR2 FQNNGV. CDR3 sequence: CASSLQNPNEKLFF. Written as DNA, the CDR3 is TGTGCCAGCAGCTTACAGAACCCTAATGAAAAACTGTTTTTT. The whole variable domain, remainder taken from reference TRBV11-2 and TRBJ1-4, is EAGVAQSPRYKIIEKRQSVAFWCNPISGHATLYWYQQILGQGPKLLIQFQNNGVVDDSQLPKDRFSAERLKGVDSTLKIQPAKLEDSAVYLCASSLQNPNEKLFFGSGTQLSVL.

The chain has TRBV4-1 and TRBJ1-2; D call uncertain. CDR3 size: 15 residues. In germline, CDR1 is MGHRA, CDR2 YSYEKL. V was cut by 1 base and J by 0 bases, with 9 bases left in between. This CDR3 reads CASSQVSGTNYGYTF. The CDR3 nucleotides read TGCGCCAGCAGCCAAGTTTCGGGAACTAACTATGGCTACACCTTC.

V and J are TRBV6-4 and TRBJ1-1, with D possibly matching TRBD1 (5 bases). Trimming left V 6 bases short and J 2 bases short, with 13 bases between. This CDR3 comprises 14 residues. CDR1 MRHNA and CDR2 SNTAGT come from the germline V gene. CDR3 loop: CASRDTAFNTEAFF. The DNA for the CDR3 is TGTGCCAGCAGGGACACAGCTTTCAACACTGAAGCTTTCTTT.

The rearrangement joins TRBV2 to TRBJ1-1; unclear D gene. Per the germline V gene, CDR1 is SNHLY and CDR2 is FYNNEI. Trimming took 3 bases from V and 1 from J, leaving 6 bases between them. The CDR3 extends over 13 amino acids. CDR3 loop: CASSEAANTEAFF. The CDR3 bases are TGTGCCAGCAGTGAGGCCGCGAACACTGAAGCTTTCTTT.

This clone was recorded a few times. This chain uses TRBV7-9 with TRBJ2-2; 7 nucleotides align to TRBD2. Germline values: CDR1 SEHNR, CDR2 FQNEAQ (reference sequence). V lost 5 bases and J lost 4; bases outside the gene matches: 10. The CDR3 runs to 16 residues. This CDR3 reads CASSRTQAGSTGELFF. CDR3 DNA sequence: TGTGCCAGCAGCCGGACCCAAGCGGGAAGCACCGGGGAGCTGTTTTTT.

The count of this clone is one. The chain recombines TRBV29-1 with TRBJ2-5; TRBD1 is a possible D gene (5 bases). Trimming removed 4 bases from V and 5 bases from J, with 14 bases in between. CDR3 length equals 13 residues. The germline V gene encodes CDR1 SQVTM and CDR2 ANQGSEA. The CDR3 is CSVVGQGSETQYF. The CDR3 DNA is TGCAGCGTTGTCGGGCAGGGAAGCGAGACCCAGTACTTC.

CDR3 coding DNA: TGTGCCAGCAGCTCCCCAGCCAAGGACAGGGGAGACGAGCAGTACTTC. This codes for CASSSPAKDRGDEQYF. This rearrangement joins TRBV7-9 to TRBJ2-7; 9 bases map to TRBD1. Losses at the gene ends were 4 bases for V and 5 bases for J; bases not matched to a gene: 12. Germline V gene lookup returns CDR1 SEHNR and CDR2 FQNEAQ (reference sequence). The CDR3 length is 16 residues. Looking up the rest from reference TRBV7-9 and TRBJ2-7 gives the full variable domain: DTGVSQNPRHKITKRGQNVTFRCDPISEHNRLYWYRQTLGQGPEFLTYFQNEAQLEKSRLLSDRFSAERPKGSFSTLEIQRTEQGDSAMYLCASSSPAKDRGDEQYFGPGTRLTVT.

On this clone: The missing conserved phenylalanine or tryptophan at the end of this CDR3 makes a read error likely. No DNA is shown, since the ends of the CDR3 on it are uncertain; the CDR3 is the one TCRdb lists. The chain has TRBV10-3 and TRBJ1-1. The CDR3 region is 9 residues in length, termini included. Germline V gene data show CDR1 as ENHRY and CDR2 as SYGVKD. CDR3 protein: CAITDGGDL.

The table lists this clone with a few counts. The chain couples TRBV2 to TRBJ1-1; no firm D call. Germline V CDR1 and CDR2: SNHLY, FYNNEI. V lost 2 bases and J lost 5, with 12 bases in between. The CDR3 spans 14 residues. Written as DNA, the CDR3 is TGTGCCAGCAGTGAACGAGATGTAAGAACTGAAGCTTTCTTT. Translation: CASSERDVRTEAFF.

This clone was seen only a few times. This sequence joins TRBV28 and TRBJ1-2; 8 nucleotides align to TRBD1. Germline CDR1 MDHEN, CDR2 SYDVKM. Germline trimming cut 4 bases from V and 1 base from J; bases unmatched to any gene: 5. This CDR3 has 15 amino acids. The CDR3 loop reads CASSSGGALNYGYTF. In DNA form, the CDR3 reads TGTGCCAGCAGTTCAGGGGGCGCCCTTAACTATGGCTACACCTTC.

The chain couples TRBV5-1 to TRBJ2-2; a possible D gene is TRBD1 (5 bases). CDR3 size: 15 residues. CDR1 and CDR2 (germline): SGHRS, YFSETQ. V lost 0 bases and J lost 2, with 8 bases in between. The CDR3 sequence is CASSLEGRNTGELFF. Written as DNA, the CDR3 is TGCGCCAGCAGCTTGGAGGGGCGCAACACCGGGGAGCTGTTTTTT.

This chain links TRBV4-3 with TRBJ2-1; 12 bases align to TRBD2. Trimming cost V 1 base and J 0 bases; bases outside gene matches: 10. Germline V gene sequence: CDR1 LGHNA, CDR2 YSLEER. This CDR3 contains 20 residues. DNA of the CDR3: TGCGCCAGCAGCCAAGTACGGCTAGCGGGAGGGGCGAGCTCCTACAATGAGCAGTTCTTC. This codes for CASSQVRLAGGASSYNEQFF.

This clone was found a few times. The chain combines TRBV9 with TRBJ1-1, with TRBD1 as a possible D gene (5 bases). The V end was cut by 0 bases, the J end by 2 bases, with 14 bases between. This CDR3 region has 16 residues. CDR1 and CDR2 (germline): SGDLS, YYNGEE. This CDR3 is CASSVGVGRVNTEAFF. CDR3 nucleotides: TGTGCCAGCAGCGTAGGTGTGGGCAGGGTCAACACTGAAGCTTTCTTT.

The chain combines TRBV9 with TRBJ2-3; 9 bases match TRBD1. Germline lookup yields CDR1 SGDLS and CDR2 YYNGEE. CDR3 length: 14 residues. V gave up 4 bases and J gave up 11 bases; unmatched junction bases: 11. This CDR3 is CASSTPGQGIVQYF. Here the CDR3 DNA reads TGTGCCAGCAGCACACCGGGACAGGGAATTGTGCAGTATTTT. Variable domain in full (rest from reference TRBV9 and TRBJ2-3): DSGVTQTPKHLITATGQRVTLRCSPRSGDLSVYWYQQSLDQGLQFLIQYYNGEERAKGNILERFSAQQFPDLHSELNLSSLELGDSALYFCASSTPGQGIVQYFGPGTRLTVL.

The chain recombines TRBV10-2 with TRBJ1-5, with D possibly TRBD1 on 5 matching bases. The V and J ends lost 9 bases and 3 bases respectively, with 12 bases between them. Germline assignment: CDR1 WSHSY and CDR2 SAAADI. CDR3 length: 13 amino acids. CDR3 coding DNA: TGCGCCAGTCGGGGAGGGGACAATCAGCCCCAGCATTTT. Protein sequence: CASRGGDNQPQHF.

The CDR3 reads CASSGTSDEKLFF. As DNA, the CDR3 is TGCGCCAGCTCCGGGACATCCGATGAAAAACTGTTTTTT. V is TRBV5-1 and J is TRBJ1-4, with a possible D match to TRBD1 (6 bases). V lost 7 bases and J lost 6, with 13 bases in between. The CDR3 length is 13 residues. Looked up from germline, CDR1 is SGHRS and CDR2 is YFSETQ.

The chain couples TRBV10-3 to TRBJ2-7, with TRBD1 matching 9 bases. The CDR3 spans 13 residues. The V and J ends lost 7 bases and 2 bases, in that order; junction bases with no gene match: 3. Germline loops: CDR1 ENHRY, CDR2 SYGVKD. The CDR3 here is CAIKGQGPYEQYF. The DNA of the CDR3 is TGTGCCATCAAGGGACAGGGCCCCTACGAGCAGTACTTC.

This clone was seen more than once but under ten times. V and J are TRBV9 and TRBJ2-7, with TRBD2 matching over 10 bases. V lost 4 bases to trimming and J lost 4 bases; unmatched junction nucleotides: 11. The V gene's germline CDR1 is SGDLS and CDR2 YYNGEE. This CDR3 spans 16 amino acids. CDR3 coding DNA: TGTGCCAGCAGCCCCAGTGGTAGCGGGAGGTTTTACGAGCAGTACTTC. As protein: CASSPSGSGRFYEQYF.

CDR3 residues: CASSLNSVGQENKRPSRGQYF. DNA of the CDR3: TGCGCCAGCAGCTTGAATTCTGTAGGACAGGAAAACAAGAGACCCAGTAGGGGCCAGTACTTC. The genes are TRBV5-1 and TRBJ2-5; 7 bases map to TRBD1. The CDR3 contains 21 residues. Trimming at V came to 1 base and at J to 10 bases, leaving 31 bases not matched to a gene. Germline-derived CDR1 and CDR2 are SGHRS and YFSETQ.

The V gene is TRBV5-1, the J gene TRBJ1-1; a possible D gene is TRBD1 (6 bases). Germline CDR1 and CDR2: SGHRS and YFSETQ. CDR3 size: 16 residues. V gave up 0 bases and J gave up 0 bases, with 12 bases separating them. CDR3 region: CASSLAQGTMNTEAFF. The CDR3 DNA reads TGCGCCAGCAGCTTGGCGCAGGGGACCATGAACACTGAAGCTTTCTTT. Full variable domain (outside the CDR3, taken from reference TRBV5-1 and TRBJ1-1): KAGVTQTPRYLIKTRGQQVTLSCSPISGHRSVSWYQQTPGQGLQFLFEYFSETQRNKGNFPGRFSGRQFSNSRSEMNVSTLELGDSALYLCASSLAQGTMNTEAFFGQGTRLTVV.

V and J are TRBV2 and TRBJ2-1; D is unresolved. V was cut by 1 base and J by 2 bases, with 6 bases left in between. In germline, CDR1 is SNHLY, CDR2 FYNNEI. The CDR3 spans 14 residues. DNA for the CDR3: TGTGCCAGCAGTGAAGTAACTACCTACAATGAGCAGTTCTTC. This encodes CASSEVTTYNEQFF.

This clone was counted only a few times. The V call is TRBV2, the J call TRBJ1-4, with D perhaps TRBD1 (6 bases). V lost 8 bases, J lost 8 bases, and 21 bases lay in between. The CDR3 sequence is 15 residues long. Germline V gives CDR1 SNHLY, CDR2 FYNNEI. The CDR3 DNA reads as TGTGCCAGCGCCTCGGGAGGAGGGGACACAGAAAAACTGTTTTTT. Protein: CASASGGGDTEKLFF.

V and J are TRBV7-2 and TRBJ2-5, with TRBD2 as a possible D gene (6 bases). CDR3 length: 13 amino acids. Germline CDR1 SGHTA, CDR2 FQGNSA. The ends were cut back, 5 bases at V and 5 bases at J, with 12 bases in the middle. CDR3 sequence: CASSPPAGETQYF. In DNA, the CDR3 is TGTGCCAGCAGCCCGCCCGCGGGGGAGACCCAGTACTTC.

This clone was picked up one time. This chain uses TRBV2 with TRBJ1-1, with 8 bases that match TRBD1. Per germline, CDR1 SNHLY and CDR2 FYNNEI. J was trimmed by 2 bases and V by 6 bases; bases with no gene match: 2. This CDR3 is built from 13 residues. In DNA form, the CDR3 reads TGTGCCAGCAGGGCAGGGGGCAACACTGAAGCTTTCTTT. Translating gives CASRAGGNTEAFF.

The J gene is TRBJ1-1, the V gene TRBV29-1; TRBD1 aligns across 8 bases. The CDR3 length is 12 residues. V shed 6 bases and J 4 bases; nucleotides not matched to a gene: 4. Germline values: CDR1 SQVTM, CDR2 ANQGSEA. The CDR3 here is CSVLQGVTEAFF. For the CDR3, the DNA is TGCAGCGTCCTACAGGGGGTCACTGAAGCTTTCTTT.